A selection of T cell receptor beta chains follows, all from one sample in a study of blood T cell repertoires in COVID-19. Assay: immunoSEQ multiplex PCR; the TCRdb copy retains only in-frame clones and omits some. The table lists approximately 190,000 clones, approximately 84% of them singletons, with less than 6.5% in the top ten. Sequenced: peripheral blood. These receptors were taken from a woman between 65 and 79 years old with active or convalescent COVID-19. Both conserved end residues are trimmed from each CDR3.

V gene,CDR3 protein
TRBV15,ATSRGDGAGGWNNEQF
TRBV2,ASSDQRLAGADTQY
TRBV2,ASSPRARTDYGYT
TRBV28,ASSSAGAGGYT
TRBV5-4,ASSRGTSGRDTQY
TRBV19,ASSKQGGETQY
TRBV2,ASSRTGTGELF
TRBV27,ASSLAPGQGAGNEQF
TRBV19,ASSRGRAGNQPQH
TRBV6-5,ASSYSDRGAYNEQF
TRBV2,ASSEWTGVMNEQF
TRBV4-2,ASSQGISGNGIEQF
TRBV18,ASSSPGRPALPSSYEQY
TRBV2,ASSDRSTGLDYEQY
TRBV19,ASSSPTAGDTGELF
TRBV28,ASSYDRVSTEAF
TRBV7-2,ASSLVGARTRDEQF
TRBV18,ASSPPGLAGGHPGELF
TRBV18,ASSSLVRRSWEQF
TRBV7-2,ATRDRRGGDNNEQF
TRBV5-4,ASSPEGPVYGYT
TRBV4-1,ASSLTRELAGDETQY
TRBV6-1,ASSEGGTKGANVLT
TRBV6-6,ASSPGGDTGELF
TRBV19,ASSIDHYRSSGANVLT
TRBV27,ASSFVQEILSEQF
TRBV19,ASSRRYYGYT
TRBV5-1,ASSLESASSGEQF
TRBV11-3,ASSIGGTGVYNEQF
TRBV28,ASSLVGAEKLF
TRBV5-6,ASSLTGFSSYEQY